This T cell receptor (beta chain) originates from a study of shared clonotypes between healthy human individuals. This CDR3 has 16 amino acids. J gave up 6 bases and V 3 bases, and 10 bases lay outside the gene matches. CDR1 is SGHTA and CDR2 is FQGNSA in the germline V gene. In the original processing: ImmunoSEQ sequences covered only the junction and lacked quality scores; filtering therefore differed. Only in-frame clones appear in the TCRdb table, and some are missing; sequencing was by immunoSEQ multiplex PCR. That table furnishes V, J and clone size, whereas the DNA furnished D and trimming. The sample holds 2.3 million or so clones, approximately 95% seen once.

The TCR sequence derives from a man aged 18-30 years in good health. Some clones in this sample may be carry-over from other donors' samples. The sequenced material came from naive CD4+ T cells from PBMCs. Subset described: CD45RA+ positively selected. The chain recombines TRBV7-2 with TRBJ2-1; 8 nucleotides match TRBD2. CDR3 amino acids: CASSFFPASGRNEQFF. CDR3 coding DNA: TGTGCCAGCAGCTTCTTCCCGGCTAGCGGGCGCAATGAGCAGTTCTTC.